A single sample is the source of the 9 T cell receptor beta chains below, sequenced in a study of cytomegalovirus exposure and HLA in healthy donors. PCR primers comprised 60 Vbeta and 13 Jbeta primers. Libraries were prepared by immunoSEQ multiplex PCR; TCRdb keeps only in-frame clonotypes and omits some of them. The sample holds 150,000 to 200,000 clones, about four fifths seen once. Sequencing input: PBMCs. Receptors originate from a man aged 45-65 years in good health and CMV-seropositive.

This rearrangement joins TRBV25-1 to TRBJ2-3, with 10 bases matching TRBD1. The CDR3 is 14 amino acids. From germline, CDR1 is MGHDK and CDR2 SYGVNS. The trim removed 3 bases at V and 6 bases at J, leaving 3 bases unmatched. CDR3: CASSEDRGADTQYF. The CDR3 DNA reads as TGTGCCAGCAGTGAGGACAGGGGGGCGGATACGCAGTATTTT.

The rearrangement joins TRBV5-1 to TRBJ2-7; D ambiguous. Looked up from germline, CDR1 is SGHRS and CDR2 is YFSETQ. Trimming took off 0 bases at V and 0 bases at J, with 7 bases between the two ends. The CDR3 runs to 14 residues. The CDR3 DNA reads TGCGCCAGCAGCTTGGCGGGTCCCTCCTACGAGCAGTACTTC. This codes for CASSLAGPSYEQYF.

The rearrangement links TRBV5-6 to TRBJ2-5; perhaps TRBD1 as D (5 bases). The ends were cut back, 4 bases at V and 2 bases at J, with 9 bases in the middle. The germline gives CDR1 SGHDT, CDR2 YYEEEE. This CDR3 is 13 amino acids long. CDR3 region: CASSPDSQETQYF. CDR3 nucleotides: TGTGCCAGCAGCCCTGACAGTCAAGAGACCCAGTACTTC. Full variable domain (remainder filled in from reference TRBV5-6 and TRBJ2-5): DAGVTQSPTHLIKTRGQQVTLRCSPKSGHDTVSWYQQALGQGPQFIFQYYEEEERQRGNFPDRFSGHQFPNYSSELNVNALLLGDSALYLCASSPDSQETQYFGPGTRLLVL.

The chain couples TRBV13 to TRBJ1-2; D is uncertain. The CDR3 spans 12 residues. Germline CDR1 is PRHDT and CDR2 is FYEKMQ (reference sequence). The V and J ends lost 7 bases and 8 bases respectively, with 14 bases between them. CDR3: CASTALGGGYTF. CDR3 sequence (DNA): TGTGCCAGCACCGCTTTAGGAGGAGGCTACACCTTC.

The chain combines TRBV29-1 with TRBJ1-1; possible D gene TRBD1, 5 bases. Germline CDR1 is SQVTM and CDR2 is ANQGSEA. The CDR3 has 12 amino acids. V was pared by 4 bases and J by 4 bases, with 10 bases between. CDR3 amino acids: CSVGRGGTEAFF. The CDR3 nucleotides read TGCAGCGTTGGCCGGGGGGGCACTGAAGCTTTCTTT.

The table lists this clone with a count of one. V usage is TRBV4-2 and J usage is TRBJ2-7; 8 bases line up with TRBD1. CDR1 and CDR2 from the germline V gene are LGHNA and YNFKEQ. V dropped 3 bases and J dropped 2; count of bases not matched to a gene: 6. The CDR3 is 15 residues long. The CDR3 is CASSQSKTGAYEQYF. The CDR3 DNA is TGTGCCAGCAGCCAGAGTAAGACAGGGGCCTACGAGCAGTACTTC.

V usage is TRBV9 and J usage is TRBJ2-2, with 8 bases lining up with TRBD1. The V gene's germline CDR1 is SGDLS and CDR2 YYNGEE. The CDR3 is made up of 15 amino acids. V lost 0 bases, J lost 4 bases, and 2 bases stayed unmatched. CDR3 coding DNA: TGTGCCAGCAGCGTAGTCGGGACAGGCACCGGGGAGCTGTTTTTT. Its protein product is CASSVVGTGTGELFF. The complete variable domain, with remaining parts taken from reference TRBV9 and TRBJ2-2, reads DSGVTQTPKHLITATGQRVTLRCSPRSGDLSVYWYQQSLDQGLQFLIQYYNGEERAKGNILERFSAQQFPDLHSELNLSSLELGDSALYFCASSVVGTGTGELFFGEGSRLTVL.

The chain is built from TRBV15 and TRBJ2-1; 12 nucleotides align to TRBD2. Looked up from germline, CDR1 is LNHNV and CDR2 is YYDKDF (reference sequence). There are 16 residues in the CDR3. With V trimmed by 3 bases and J by 9 bases, 9 bases remained unmatched. The CDR3 sequence: CATSRPSSGRAFEQFF. DNA for the CDR3: TGTGCCACCAGCAGGCCATCTAGCGGGAGGGCCTTTGAGCAGTTCTTC.

The chain joins TRBV7-3 to TRBJ1-2; 8 bases are shared with TRBD1. Germline V gene data show CDR1 as SGHTA and CDR2 as FQGTGA. The CDR3 sequence is 15 residues long. The V gene end was trimmed by 5 bases and the J gene end by 7 bases; junction bases not matched to a gene: 12. In nucleotides, the CDR3 is TGTGCCAGCAGCCCCCATCGAGACAGGGGAGGTGGCTACACCTTC. Encoded protein: CASSPHRDRGGGYTF.